The source of this T cell receptor (beta chain) is a study of blood T cells in healthy people across ages. Study context: Template switching picked up about one barcoded beta molecule for each two T cells.

It was with a sample-barcoded 5' primer and a J-beta primer mix that a second PCR of roughly 7 to 12 cycles was run. Each cDNA molecule received a tag from a template-switch adaptor that had 12 random nucleotides. One entry per CDR3 protein, called by TCRdb with MiXCR from the 5' RACE reads. The profile covers about 1.4 million distinct CDR3 sequences, with around 59% appearing a single time and more than 6% taken by the ten largest. A remark on this clonotype: Its antigen is not identified.

Trimming took 0 bases from V and 4 from J, leaving 9 bases between them. The CDR3 spans 14 residues. Germline values: CDR1 LGHDT, CDR2 YNNKEL (reference sequence). Study-level results: Researchers report that TCR beta diversity correlated strongly with naive T cell percentage. It was not possible, with unsorted PBMCs, to conclusively compare naive and antigen-experienced cells.

The specimen sequenced was blood. This chain joins TRBV3-1 and TRBJ1-2; D ambiguous. The TCR originated in a man between 18 and 35 years old in good health. The CDR3 region is CASSQDATFYGYTF. DNA for the CDR3: TGTGCCAGCAGCCAAGATGCGACATTCTATGGCTACACCTTC.